The rows below give T cell receptor beta chains drawn from one sample of a study of metastatic and nonmetastatic thyroid tumors. TCRdb redid the clone calls on the PCR reads using MiXCR. This sample yields about 16,000 clones, of which under 30% are seen a single time; approximately 15% belongs to the top ten. Specimen: adjacent normal tissue. The origin of the receptors is a female donor with papillary thyroid cancer or a benign thyroid nodule (not recorded which). Some clones in this sample may be carry-over from other donors' samples. Both conserved end residues are trimmed from each CDR3.

J gene | V gene | CDR3 length | CDR3 protein
TRBJ2-1 | TRBV7-2 | 13 | ASSLAAGAYNEQF
TRBJ2-7 | TRBV6-2/TRBV6-3 | 11 | ASSYSIDREQY
TRBJ1-4 | TRBV11-2 | 9 | ASSLDEKLF
TRBJ2-1 | TRBV9 | 12 | ASSIRGVCNEQF
TRBJ2-7 | TRBV4-1 | 11 | ASSLGQSYEQY
TRBJ1-6 | TRBV6-4 | 11 | ASSEEGNSPLH
TRBJ1-2 | TRBV3-1 | 13 | ASSPGDRLLYGYT
TRBJ2-3 | TRBV11-2 | 14 | ASSLEFGTSTDTQY
TRBJ1-5 | TRBV20-1 | 11 | SADDYSNQPQH
TRBJ1-4 | TRBV4-3 | 16 | ASSQDKDWTAYNEKLF
TRBJ2-7 | TRBV5-1 | 12 | ASSDRGPSYEQY
TRBJ2-3 | TRBV20-1 | 12 | SARDRIGASFQY
TRBJ2-1 | TRBV7-9 | 11 | ASSFSRGDEQF
TRBJ1-2 | TRBV27 | 12 | ASSLKGSNYGYT
TRBJ2-1 | TRBV28 | 12 | ASSRPTSGGPEP
TRBJ2-7 | TRBV27 | 13 | ASSLQISGTYEQY
TRBJ1-2 | TRBV11-2 | 14 | ASSLGSTGSLYGYT
TRBJ2-1 | TRBV6-6 | 14 | ASSYSIPGTSNEQF
TRBJ2-5 | TRBV18 | 13 | ASSPQRGNQETQY
TRBJ2-1 | TRBV13 | 13 | ASSRDSRSYNEQF
TRBJ2-7 | TRBV5-4 | 12 | ASSSEGRRYEQY
TRBJ2-7 | TRBV7-8 | 12 | ASSIALGSYEQY
TRBJ2-6 | TRBV19 | 16 | ASSTRQVLLAGANVLT
TRBJ2-3 | TRBV9 | 12 | ASSEDLKGDTQY
TRBJ1-5 | TRBV6-1 | 13 | ASSESTGSNQPQH
TRBJ1-1 | TRBV30 | 11 | AWNRGQNTEAF
TRBJ2-2 | TRBV9 | 12 | ASSPRLESGELF
TRBJ2-1 | TRBV20-1 | 11 | SASERSYNEQF
TRBJ2-3 | TRBV12-3/TRBV12-4 | 14 | ASSFVGRPSTDTQY
TRBJ2-7 | TRBV7-2 | 12 | ASSSFGSVNEQY
TRBJ2-2 | TRBV6-1 | 13 | ASRLDRSNTGELF
TRBJ2-2 | TRBV24-1 | 14 | ATSEEGQGITGELF
TRBJ2-1 | TRBV6-2/TRBV6-3 | 12 | ASSYSMREHEQF
TRBJ2-5 | TRBV6-6 | 15 | ASSYELAGGARETQY
TRBJ2-7 | TRBV20-1 | 12 | SARDIKGADDQY
TRBJ2-1 | TRBV6-9 | 11 | ASSDLAYNERF
TRBJ2-4 | TRBV12-3/TRBV12-4 | 11 | ASGGVSKNIQY
TRBJ2-2 | TRBV24-1 | 14 | ATSDPRQGNTGELF
TRBJ2-5 | TRBV7-9 | 11 | ASSPGDQETQY
TRBJ2-3 | TRBV5-1 | 13 | ASSLGSQGHGTQY
TRBJ1-5 | TRBV28 | 11 | ASTPGTVLSQH
TRBJ1-6 | TRBV18 | 15 | ASSLGQGFAYNSPLH
TRBJ2-3 | TRBV5-1 | 12 | ASSLEQLTDTQY
TRBJ2-1 | TRBV3-1 | 13 | ASSQDPSGFNEQF
TRBJ2-7 | TRBV15 | 14 | ATSRDITGISYEQY
TRBJ2-7 | TRBV28 | 12 | ASSLWTVDYEQY
TRBJ1-2 | TRBV5-1 | 11 | ASSSVGSYGYT